Listed below are T cell receptor beta chains from one sample, sequenced in a study of radiotherapy plus CTLA-4 blockade in lung cancer. Using immunoSEQ multiplex PCR, the repertoire was profiled, and TCRdb retains in-frame clones only, with some absent. The profile shows tens of thousands of clones, around four fifths of them singletons. The sequences come from peripheral blood, collected from a patient treated with radiotherapy plus ipilimumab. The receptors shown here come from a human donor with non-small cell lung cancer that progressed on radiotherapy plus ipilimumab. CDR3s include the opening cysteine and the closing phenylalanine or tryptophan. A D gene is named only where the DNA matches it firmly. Clone size appears in some rows only: once, few, many, or a class for an expanded clone.

D: -
J: TRBJ1-2
V: TRBV19
size: -
DNA: TGTGCCAGTAGTACCCGGCGGACTATTAACTATGGCTACACCTTC
CDR3: CASSTRRTINYGYTF

D: -
J: TRBJ1-2
V: TRBV11-2
size: -
DNA: TGTGCCAGCAGCTTTTCCGGATCCTATGGCTACACCTTC
CDR3: CASSFSGSYGYTF

D: -
J: TRBJ1-1
V: TRBV6-1
size: -
DNA: TGTGCCAGCAGTGCCCACAACGCGGCTGGGAACACTGAAGCTTTCTTT
CDR3: CASSAHNAAGNTEAFF

D: TRBD2
J: TRBJ2-3
V: TRBV29-1
size: once
DNA: TGCAGCGTTGTAATCGCGGGAGGGCCCACAGATACGCAGTATTTT
CDR3: CSVVIAGGPTDTQYF

D: TRBD2
J: TRBJ2-1
V: TRBV15
size: -
DNA: TGTGCCACCAGCAGATCGCGGGAGTTGGACAATGAGCAGTTCTTC
CDR3: CATSRSRELDNEQFF

D: -
J: TRBJ2-7
V: TRBV10-1
size: -
DNA: TGCGCCAGCAGTGAGTCGTGGATTACCTACGAGCAGTACTTC
CDR3: CASSESWITYEQYF

D: -
J: TRBJ2-6
V: TRBV2
size: -
DNA: TGTGCCAGCAGCAACAGGGCTGGGGCCAACGTCCTGACTTTC
CDR3: CASSNRAGANVLTF

D: TRBD1
J: TRBJ2-3
V: TRBV5-5
size: -
DNA: TGTGCCAGCAGCCCGAGACAGGGGGTCGTAGATACGCAGTATTTT
CDR3: CASSPRQGVVDTQYF

D: -
J: TRBJ1-6
V: TRBV5-5
size: -
DNA: TGTGCCAGCAGCTTGGCCGGGGTCGGTAATTCACCCCTCCACTTT
CDR3: CASSLAGVGNSPLHF

D: -
J: TRBJ2-2
V: TRBV21-1
size: -
DNA: TGTGCCAGCAGCTCGGGGGGAGCGGACACCACCTTAGGAACCGGGGAGCTGTTTTTT
CDR3: CASSSGGADTTLGTGELFF

D: -
J: TRBJ2-5
V: TRBV9
size: -
DNA: TGTGCCAGCAGCGTAGAGGATTGGGAGACCCAGTACTTC
CDR3: CASSVEDWETQYF

D: -
J: TRBJ1-3
V: TRBV6-1
size: -
DNA: TGTGCCAGCAGTGAATCTGGACTGAACTCTGGAAACACCATATATTTT
CDR3: CASSESGLNSGNTIYF

D: TRBD1
J: TRBJ2-7
V: TRBV28
size: -
DNA: TGTGCCAGCAGTTTTTGGACAGGACGTGTGGCGAGCGAGCAGTACTTC
CDR3: CASSFWTGRVASEQYF

D: TRBD1
J: TRBJ2-3
V: TRBV18
size: -
DNA: TGTGCCAGCTCACCGGGACAGGCATACACAGATACGCAGTATTTT
CDR3: CASSPGQAYTDTQYF

D: TRBD1
J: TRBJ1-4
V: TRBV28
size: -
DNA: TGTGCCAGCAGTCATCGGGACAGACAGGAAAAACTGTTTTTT
CDR3: CASSHRDRQEKLFF

D: -
J: TRBJ2-2
V: TRBV10-1
size: large
DNA: TGCGCCAGCAGTGATCGCGGGGAGCTGTTTTTT
CDR3: CASSDRGELFF

D: -
J: TRBJ1-1
V: TRBV15
size: -
DNA: TGTGCCACCAGCAGAGATAGGGCAGAAACTGAAGCTTTCTTT
CDR3: CATSRDRAETEAFF

D: TRBD1
J: TRBJ1-1
V: TRBV4-3
size: few
DNA: TGCGCCAGCAGCCGAACTGTGACAGGGGGAACTGCTGAAGCTTTCTTT
CDR3: CASSRTVTGGTAEAFF

D: -
J: TRBJ2-3
V: TRBV5-6
size: -
DNA: TGTGCCAGCAGCTTGAAAGGCACAGATACGCAGTATTTT
CDR3: CASSLKGTDTQYF

D: -
J: TRBJ2-7
V: TRBV28
size: -
DNA: TGTGCCAGCAGTTTTAGGTACGAGCAGTACTTC
CDR3: CASSFRYEQYF

D: -
J: TRBJ1-4
V: TRBV28
size: -
DNA: TGTGCCAGCAGAGGGACAACTAATGAAAAACTGTTTTTT
CDR3: CASRGTTNEKLFF

D: -
J: TRBJ2-7
V: TRBV7-8
size: -
DNA: TGTGCCAGCAGCTTACAGGTCTCCTACGAGCAGTACTTC
CDR3: CASSLQVSYEQYF

D: -
J: TRBJ2-3
V: TRBV29-1
size: -
DNA: TGCAGCGCCCAGTGGGGCAGCACAGATACGCAGTATTTT
CDR3: CSAQWGSTDTQYF

D: TRBD2
J: TRBJ2-7
V: TRBV5-4
size: -
DNA: TGTGCCAGCAGCCGGGGGGCTAGCGGGACCAGCTCCTACGAGCAGTACTTC
CDR3: CASSRGASGTSSYEQYF

D: -
J: TRBJ2-2
V: TRBV27
size: -
DNA: TGTGCCAGCAGTTTTATAGGGAACACCGGGGAGCTGTTTTTT
CDR3: CASSFIGNTGELFF

D: -
J: TRBJ2-7
V: TRBV4-3
size: -
DNA: TGCGCCAGCAGCCAAGGTTGGTCCGCCTACGAGCAGTACTTC
CDR3: CASSQGWSAYEQYF

D: -
J: TRBJ2-7
V: TRBV5-1
size: medium-sized
DNA: TGCGCCAGCAGCGTGGTAGGGGCCGAGCAGTACTTC
CDR3: CASSVVGAEQYF

D: TRBD2
J: TRBJ2-7
V: TRBV7-2
size: -
DNA: TGTGCCAGCAGCTTAGGTAGCGGGGGCCCTACCCATACCTACGAGCAGTACTTC
CDR3: CASSLGSGGPTHTYEQYF

D: -
J: TRBJ1-1
V: TRBV14
size: -
DNA: TGTGCCAGCAGCCCCAGATGGGGGGTCGGCACTGAAGCTTTCTTT
CDR3: CASSPRWGVGTEAFF

D: -
J: TRBJ2-7
V: TRBV6-5
size: -
DNA: TGTGCCAGCAGAGGACCCGGGATTTTGTACGAGCAGTACTTC
CDR3: CASRGPGILYEQYF

D: -
J: TRBJ1-1
V: TRBV28
size: -
DNA: TGTGCCAGCACGTACCAAGTGAGCACTGAAGCTTTCTTT
CDR3: CASTYQVSTEAFF

D: -
J: TRBJ2-7
V: TRBV6-5
size: few
DNA: TGTGCCGTGCAAGAGGACAGCTCCTACGAGCAGTACTTC
CDR3: CAVQEDSSYEQYF

D: TRBD1
J: TRBJ2-1
V: TRBV11-2
size: -
DNA: TGTGCCAGCAGCTTAGAGGGTGGGACAGACTACAATGAGCAGTTCTTC
CDR3: CASSLEGGTDYNEQFF

D: -
J: TRBJ2-2
V: TRBV4-2
size: once
DNA: TGTGCCAGCAGCCAAGACAACACCGGGGAGCTGTTTTTT
CDR3: CASSQDNTGELFF

D: TRBD2
J: TRBJ2-5
V: TRBV5-6
size: -
DNA: TGTGCCAGCAGCTTGGGGCTAGCGGGAGAGACCCAGTACTTC
CDR3: CASSLGLAGETQYF

D: -
J: TRBJ2-3
V: TRBV9
size: -
DNA: TGTGCCAGCAGCGTCTACGGCGTTAGCACAGATACGCAGTATTTT
CDR3: CASSVYGVSTDTQYF

D: -
J: TRBJ2-4
V: TRBV29-1
size: -
DNA: TGCAGCGTTGAAGAGGGGAGGGCCAAAAACATTCAGTACTTC
CDR3: CSVEEGRAKNIQYF

D: TRBD1
J: TRBJ1-4
V: TRBV9
size: few
DNA: TGTGCCAGCAGCACCCGGGACAGGGCGGATGAAAAACTGTTTTTT
CDR3: CASSTRDRADEKLFF

D: -
J: TRBJ2-3
V: TRBV19
size: -
DNA: TGTGCCAGTAGTAGAGAGGGCTCTAGCACAGATACGCAGTATTTT
CDR3: CASSREGSSTDTQYF

D: -
J: TRBJ2-2
V: TRBV30
size: -
DNA: TGTGCCTGGAGTGCGGAGGGGGCGAACACCGGGGAGCTGTTTTTT
CDR3: CAWSAEGANTGELFF

D: -
J: TRBJ1-2
V: TRBV10-3
size: few
DNA: TGTGCCATCAGTGACCAGGGGTACTATGGCTACACCTTC
CDR3: CAISDQGYYGYTF

D: -
J: TRBJ2-2
V: TRBV10-3
size: -
DNA: TGTGCCATCAGGGGGCCTGTGGACCCCGGGGAGCTGTTTTTT
CDR3: CAIRGPVDPGELFF